This T cell receptor (beta chain) was captured in a study of T-cell reconstitution after alpha-beta-depleted transplantation in children. Preparation of the TCRbeta library involved a method that used unique molecular identifiers. TCRdb ran MiXCR on the PCR reads and lists one entry per CDR3 protein. The table lists hundreds of thousands of distinct CDR3 sequences, around 8% of them singletons. This clonotype was observed at least ten times. The CDR3 length is 17 residues. Trimming left V 5 bases short and J 0 bases short, with 18 bases between. Germline CDR1 MNHEY, CDR2 SVGEGT. Material: PBMCs, mostly from graft donor cells, obtained 180 days after TCRalphabeta/CD19-depleted stem cell transplant. The V gene is TRBV6-2 or TRBV6-3, the J gene TRBJ2-3; maybe TRBD2 (6 bases). The sequence was obtained from a male patient between 5 and 17 years old who had a stem cell transplant for acute lymphoblastic leukemia, so the T cells may come from the graft donor. In DNA, the CDR3 is TGTGCCAGCAGTCTTGGCGGGGACCTCTTTAGCACAGATACGCAGTATTTT. It specifies CASSLGGDLFSTDTQYF.